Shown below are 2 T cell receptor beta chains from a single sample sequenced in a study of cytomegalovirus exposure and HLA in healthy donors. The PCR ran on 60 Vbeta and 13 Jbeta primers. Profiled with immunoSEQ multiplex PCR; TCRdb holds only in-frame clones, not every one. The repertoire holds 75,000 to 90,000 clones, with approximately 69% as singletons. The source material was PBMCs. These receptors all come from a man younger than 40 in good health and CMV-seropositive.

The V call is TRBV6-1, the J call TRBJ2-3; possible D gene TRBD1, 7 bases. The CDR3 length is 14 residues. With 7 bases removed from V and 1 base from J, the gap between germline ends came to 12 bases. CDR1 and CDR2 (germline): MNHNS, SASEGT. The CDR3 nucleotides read TGTGCCAGCACTGGCAGGGGGGGCACAGATACGCAGTATTTT. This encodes CASTGRGGTDTQYF.

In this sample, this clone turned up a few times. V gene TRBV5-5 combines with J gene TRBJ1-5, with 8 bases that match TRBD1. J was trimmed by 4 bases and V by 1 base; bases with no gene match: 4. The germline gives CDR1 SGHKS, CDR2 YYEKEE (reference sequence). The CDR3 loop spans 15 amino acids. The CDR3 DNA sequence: TGTGCCAGCAGCTTGTTCCAGGGGGCGAATCAGCCCCAGCATTTT. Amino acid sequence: CASSLFQGANQPQHF.